The clone carrying this T cell receptor beta chain appeared a few times. The antigen remains unidentified. TCRdb reanalysed the 5' RACE reads using MiXCR and keeps one entry per CDR3 protein. The sample yields around 770,000 distinct CDR3 sequences, approximately 12% seen once. The data were taken from a study of CD8 T cells in ankylosing spondylitis. General study results and limits: Characteristic of ankylosing spondylitis blood, it appeared, was a TCR beta motif comprising roughly 8 highly homologous variants.

This CDR3 has 11 residues. Per the germline V gene, CDR1 is DFQATT and CDR2 is SNEGSKA (reference sequence). The material sequenced was blood, either unsorted or a sorted T cell fraction (not recorded which). The source is a male donor with ankylosing spondylitis. The J gene is TRBJ2-5, the V gene TRBV20-1, with D possibly matching TRBD2 (7 bases). The CDR3 DNA reads as TGCACCGCGGGGGCAGGAGAGACCCAGTACTTC. It encodes CTAGAGETQYF.